This note documents a single T cell receptor (beta chain) sequence. Its antigen is unknown. This sample stems from a study of cytomegalovirus exposure and HLA in healthy donors. The wider study: Counted in an early data release were 85 million or so unique TCRs from HLA-typed donors. The Caucasian-associated ancestry cluster contained approximately 81% of the roughly 370 genotyped donors. General observations from the study: Reportedly, diagnosis of cytomegalovirus status by the classifier showed high specificity and sensitivity. In vitro assays verified that a few CMV-associated chains recognized CMV antigens specifically.

V lost 0 bases, J lost 4 bases, and 15 bases lay in between. Germline CDR1 and CDR2: GTSNPN and SVGIG (reference sequence). This CDR3 contains 15 residues. Amplification used 60 Vbeta primers and 13 Jbeta primers. TCRdb keeps only in-frame clones here, not all; method: immunoSEQ multiplex PCR. The top ten hold roughly 5.9% of the sample, which has roughly 110,000 clones, about 80% seen once. Sample: PBMCs. The sequence came from a woman aged 25 to 39 in good health and CMV-seropositive. The V call is TRBV30, the J call TRBJ1-1; D is uncertain. Here the CDR3 reads CAWSVVGRWSTEAFF. For the CDR3, the DNA is TGTGCCTGGAGTGTAGTAGGGAGGTGGAGCACTGAAGCTTTCTTT.